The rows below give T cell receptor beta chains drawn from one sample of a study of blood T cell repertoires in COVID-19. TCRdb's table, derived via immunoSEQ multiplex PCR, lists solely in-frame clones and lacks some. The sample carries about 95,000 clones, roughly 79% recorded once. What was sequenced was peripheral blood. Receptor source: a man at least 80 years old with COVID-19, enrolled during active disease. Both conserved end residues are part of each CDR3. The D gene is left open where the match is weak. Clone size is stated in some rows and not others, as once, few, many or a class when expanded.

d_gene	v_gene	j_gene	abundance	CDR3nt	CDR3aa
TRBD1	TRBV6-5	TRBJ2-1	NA	TGTGCCAGCAGCTTCGGGACAGGGGTCAATGAGCAGTTCTTC	CASSFGTGVNEQFF
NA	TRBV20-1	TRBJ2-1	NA	TGCAGTGCTAGTTTAGTATCGGACTCATCAATCTCCTACAATGAGCAGTTCTTC	CSASLVSDSSISYNEQFF
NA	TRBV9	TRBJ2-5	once	TGTGCCAGCAGCACAGGGAGTCGAGAGACCCAGTACTTC	CASSTGSRETQYF
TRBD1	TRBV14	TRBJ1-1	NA	TGTGCCAGCAGCCAAGGTCCAGGGGGCTGGACTGAAGCTTTCTTT	CASSQGPGGWTEAFF
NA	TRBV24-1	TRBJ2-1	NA	TGTGCCACCAGTGACCGCTGGGGGGTTGTAGGTGAGCAGTTCTTC	CATSDRWGVVGEQFF
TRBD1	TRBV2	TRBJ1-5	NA	TGTGCCAGCAGAGCCCCTAGGACAGGGCCAGATCAGCCCCAGCATTTT	CASRAPRTGPDQPQHF
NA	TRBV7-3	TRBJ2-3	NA	TGTGCCAGCAGCTTATGGGGCACACTCAAGAGCACAGATACGCAGTATTTT	CASSLWGTLKSTDTQYF
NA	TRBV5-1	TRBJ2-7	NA	TGCGCCAGCAGCTTGGGGCCGACAGGAGGCTCCTACGAGCAGTACTTC	CASSLGPTGGSYEQYF
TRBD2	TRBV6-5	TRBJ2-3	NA	TGTGCCAGCAGCCCCAGGACTAGCGGGAGTTCGCAGTATTTT	CASSPRTSGSSQYF
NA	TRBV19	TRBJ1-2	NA	TGTGCCAGTAGTGGGCAGGGGCACTTTTCTGGCTACACCTTC	CASSGQGHFSGYTF
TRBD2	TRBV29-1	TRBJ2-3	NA	TGCAGCGTTATGCCTAGCGGGAGAGGCGGGCCGATGAATACGCAGTATTTT	CSVMPSGRGGPMNTQYF
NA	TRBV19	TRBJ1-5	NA	TGTGCCAGTAAAGGTATGGGCGATCAGCCCCAGCATTTT	CASKGMGDQPQHF
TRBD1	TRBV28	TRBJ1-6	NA	TGTGCCAGCAGTCAAATCCAGGGGGTGGATTCACCCCTCCACTTT	CASSQIQGVDSPLHF
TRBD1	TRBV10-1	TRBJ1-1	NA	TGCGCCAGCAGAGCAGGGGGAGAAACTGAAGCTTTCTTT	CASRAGGETEAFF
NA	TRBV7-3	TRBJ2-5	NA	TGTGCCAGCAGCTGGAGTAGGGAGGAGACCCAGTACTTC	CASSWSREETQYF
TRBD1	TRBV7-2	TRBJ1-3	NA	TGTGCCAGCAGCCCCCGACAGGGGGCGAGCTCTGGAAACACCATATATTTT	CASSPRQGASSGNTIYF
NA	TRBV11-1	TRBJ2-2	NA	TGTGCCAGCAGTTCCCGGGAAGCCTCGGCCACCGGGGAGCTGTTTTTT	CASSSREASATGELFF
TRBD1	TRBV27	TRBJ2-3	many	TGTGCCAGTGTCCCCTCGACAGGGTACACAGATACGCAGTATTTT	CASVPSTGYTDTQYF
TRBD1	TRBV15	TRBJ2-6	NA	TGTGCCACCAGCACCGACAGGGCAACTGGGGCCAACGTCCTGACTTTC	CATSTDRATGANVLTF
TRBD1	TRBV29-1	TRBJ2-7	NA	TGCAGCGGGGGACAGGGCCACGAGCAGTACTTC	CSGGQGHEQYF
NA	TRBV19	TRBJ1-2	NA	TGTGCCAGTAGCATAAGACAGGATTTTAACTATGGCTACACCTTC	CASSIRQDFNYGYTF
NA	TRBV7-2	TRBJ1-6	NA	TGTGCCAGCAGTATAAATTCACCCCTCCACTTT	CASSINSPLHF
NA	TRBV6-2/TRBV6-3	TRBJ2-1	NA	TGTGCCAGCAGTTACTCGAGGTGGGGGGGCCTCAGTGAGCAGTTCTTC	CASSYSRWGGLSEQFF
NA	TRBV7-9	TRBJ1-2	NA	TGTGCCAGCGCACGGGAGCCCCTGGGCTACACCTTC	CASAREPLGYTF
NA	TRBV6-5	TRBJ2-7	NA	TGTGCCAGCGGGCCAGGGGACTACGAGCAGTACTTC	CASGPGDYEQYF
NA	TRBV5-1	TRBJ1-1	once	TGCGCCAGCAGCTTGGGACAGTCTTCTGAAGCTTTCTTT	CASSLGQSSEAFF
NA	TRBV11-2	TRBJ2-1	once	TGTGCCAGCAGCTTAGACGGGGGCTCCTACAATGAGCAGTTCTTC	CASSLDGGSYNEQFF
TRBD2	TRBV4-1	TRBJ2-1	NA	TGCGCCAGCAGCCTGGTAGCGGGGGGTTACAATGAGCAGTTCTTC	CASSLVAGGYNEQFF
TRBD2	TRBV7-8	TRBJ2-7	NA	TGTGCCAGCAGCCCCGGGCCCAGGACTAGCGGATCCGAGCAGTACTTC	CASSPGPRTSGSEQYF
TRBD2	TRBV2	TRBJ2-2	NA	TGTGCCACCCCCCGTGAGCGGGGACGCACGTTCACCGGGGAGCTGTTTTTT	CATPRERGRTFTGELFF
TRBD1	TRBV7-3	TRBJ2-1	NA	TGTGCCAGCAGCTCGCCGGGACAGGGGGCAAGGGAGCAGTTCTTC	CASSSPGQGAREQFF
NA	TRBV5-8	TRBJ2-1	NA	TGTGCCAGCAGCTTGGGTGACAGGGAGCAGTTCTTC	CASSLGDREQFF
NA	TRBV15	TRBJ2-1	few	TGTGCCACCAGCAATCTTCTAGCCGGGAGAGTTAAGGAGCAGTTCTTC	CATSNLLAGRVKEQFF
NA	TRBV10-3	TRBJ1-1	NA	TGTGCCATCAGTGAGTCGGGCTCTTGGAACACTGAAGCTTTCTTT	CAISESGSWNTEAFF
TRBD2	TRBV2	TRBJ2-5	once	TGTGCCAGCAGGATAGCGGGGGGGAGCCCTCGGGGAGAGACCCAGTACTTC	CASRIAGGSPRGETQYF
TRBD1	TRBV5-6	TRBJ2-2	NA	TGTGCCACCAGGACAGGGCTGGCCGGGGAGCTGTTTTTT	CATRTGLAGELFF
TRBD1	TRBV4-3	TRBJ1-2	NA	TGCGCCAGCAGCCAAGATAGGGGGCGGTATTCTGGCTACACCTTC	CASSQDRGRYSGYTF
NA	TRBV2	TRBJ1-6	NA	TGTGCCAGCAGTTTACGCAGGGGCCATTCACCCCTCCACTTT	CASSLRRGHSPLHF
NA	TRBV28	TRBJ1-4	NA	TGTGCCAGCAGTTTAGCGGGGGCCGCAACTAATGAAAAACTGTTTTTT	CASSLAGAATNEKLFF
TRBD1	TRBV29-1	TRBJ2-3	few	TGCAGCGTTGAAGGACAGGGCTTCACAGATACGCAGTATTTT	CSVEGQGFTDTQYF
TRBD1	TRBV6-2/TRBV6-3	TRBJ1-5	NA	TGTGCCAGCAGCCGAACAGGGGAAGGTCAGCCCCAGCATTTT	CASSRTGEGQPQHF
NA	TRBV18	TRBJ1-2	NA	TGTGCCAGCTCACCAGGGTCCGGGACTGAATATGGCTACACCTTC	CASSPGSGTEYGYTF
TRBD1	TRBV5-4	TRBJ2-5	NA	TGTGCCAGCAGCCGCGGGACAGGGCGTCGGGAAGAGACCCAGTACTTC	CASSRGTGRREETQYF
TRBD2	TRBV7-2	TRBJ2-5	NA	TGTGCCAGCAGCCTCCGGACTAGCGGGATGGTTTTCCAAGAGACCCAGTACTTC	CASSLRTSGMVFQETQYF
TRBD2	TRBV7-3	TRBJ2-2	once	TGTGCCACCCGACTAGCGGGGGGCGCGAACACCGGGGAGCTGTTTTTT	CATRLAGGANTGELFF
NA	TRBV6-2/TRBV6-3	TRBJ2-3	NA	TGTGCCAGCAGTTACCCCACCGGGTCCCCCGCGGATACGCAGTATTTT	CASSYPTGSPADTQYF